The 18 T cell receptor beta chains given below trace back to one sample, sequenced in a study of blood T cell repertoires in COVID-19. Profiling relied on immunoSEQ multiplex PCR, and the TCRdb table lists in-frame clones only, not all of them. The sample has roughly 100,000 clones, 75% to 90% seen once. The sample consisted of peripheral blood. The receptors were gathered from a man between 50 and 59 years old with acute or convalescent COVID-19.

V usage is TRBV4-1 and J usage is TRBJ1-2; TRBD1 matches at 7 bases. Germline loops: CDR1 MGHRA, CDR2 YSYEKL. Trimming at V came to 1 base and at J to 1 base, leaving 3 bases not matched to a gene. This CDR3 region has 15 residues. CDR3 in amino acids: CASSQVGQFNYGYTF. The CDR3 nucleotides are TGCGCCAGCAGCCAAGTGGGACAGTTTAACTATGGCTACACCTTC.

V and J are TRBV29-1 and TRBJ1-2, with 7 nucleotides matching TRBD1. The V gene end was trimmed by 6 bases and the J gene end by 4 bases; junction bases not matched to a gene: 5. Germline lookup yields CDR1 SQVTM and CDR2 ANQGSEA. This CDR3 contains 12 residues. DNA for the CDR3: TGCAGCGTCACTTCAGGGGGCTATGGCTACACCTTC. Its protein product is CSVTSGGYGYTF.

V usage is TRBV5-1 and J usage is TRBJ2-7; TRBD2 agrees at 12 bases. This CDR3 spans 16 amino acids. V shed 4 bases, J shed 6 bases, and the junction held 11 bases outside the gene matches. The V gene's germline CDR1 is SGHRS and CDR2 YFSETQ. This CDR3 reads CASSLTSGRGRGEQYF. As DNA, the CDR3 is TGCGCCAGCAGCCTGACTAGCGGGAGAGGTCGTGGCGAGCAGTACTTC.

This sequence joins TRBV5-4 and TRBJ2-5, with D perhaps TRBD2 (5 bases). The germline V gene encodes CDR1 SGHNT and CDR2 YYREEE (reference sequence). There are 14 residues in the CDR3. V lost 4 bases and J lost 2, with 12 bases in between. CDR3 sequence reads: CASSRGSGQETQYF. The CDR3 coding sequence is TGTGCCAGCAGCCGTGGGTCGGGGCAAGAGACCCAGTACTTC.

V gene TRBV19 combines with J gene TRBJ2-3, with TRBD1 as a possible D gene (6 bases). This CDR3 is 17 amino acids long. Deletions cut 3 bases from V and 4 bases from J, with 20 bases between. The germline CDR1 and CDR2 sequences are LNHDA and SQIVND (reference sequence). The CDR3 DNA reads TGTGCCAGTAGTATCGACCGACAGGCCTTCGCCCCAGATACGCAGTATTTT. It translates to CASSIDRQAFAPDTQYF.

The V gene is TRBV11-2, the J gene TRBJ2-3, with 7 bases identical to TRBD2. Looked up from germline, CDR1 is SGHAT and CDR2 is FQNNGV. The CDR3 contains 13 residues. The ends lost 5 bases at V and 4 bases at J; junction bases unmatched: 3. The CDR3, as DNA: TGTGCCAGCAGCAAAGCGGGGCCAGATACGCAGTATTTT. Its translation: CASSKAGPDTQYF.

The V gene is TRBV11-1, the J gene TRBJ2-7; D possibly corresponds to TRBD1 (5 bases). The CDR3 length is 15 residues. V gave up 1 base and J gave up 2 bases, with 12 bases separating them. Germline CDR1 and CDR2: SGHAT and FQDESV (reference sequence). Here the CDR3 DNA reads TGTGCCAGCAGCTTAGGACTTCAAGGGGCCTACGAGCAGTACTTC. It specifies CASSLGLQGAYEQYF.

The rearrangement joins TRBV27 to TRBJ2-6; no firm D call. This CDR3 is built from 17 residues. Trimming removed 3 bases from V and 0 bases from J, with 12 bases in between. Germline V gene sequence: CDR1 MNHEY, CDR2 SMNVEV (reference sequence). DNA for the CDR3: TGTGCCAGCAGTTTTGGTTCGCCGGGCTCTGGGGCCAACGTCCTGACTTTC. Translated: CASSFGSPGSGANVLTF.

The chain employs TRBV6-5 and TRBJ2-7; tentatively, D is TRBD2 (6 bases). The CDR3 runs to 15 residues. Germline CDR1 MNHEY, CDR2 SVGAGI. Trimming took off 8 bases at V and 2 bases at J, with 19 bases between the two ends. The CDR3, as DNA: TGTGCCAGCGGCACCGGGACTCATGGGGCCTACGAGCAGTACTTC. Amino acid sequence: CASGTGTHGAYEQYF.

Notes on this clone: In the same sample, other DNA sequences code for this CDR3. The V call is TRBV27, the J call TRBJ2-7; 9 bases fit TRBD1. This CDR3 region has 14 residues. V lost 2 bases and J lost 1; bases outside the gene matches: 0. The V gene's germline CDR1 is MNHEY and CDR2 SMNVEV (reference sequence). The CDR3 here is CASSLGTGSYEQYF. CDR3 DNA sequence: TGTGCCAGCAGTTTAGGGACAGGGTCCTACGAGCAGTACTTC.

The chain employs TRBV18 and TRBJ2-3; no clear D gene. Deletions cut 3 bases from V and 2 bases from J, with 9 bases between. The CDR3 covers 14 residues. The germline V gene encodes CDR1 KGHSH and CDR2 LQKENI. DNA of the CDR3: TGTGCCAGCTCACCCTCTACGTACACAGATACGCAGTATTTT. Residues: CASSPSTYTDTQYF.

This rearrangement joins TRBV5-6 to TRBJ2-1, with 7 bases that match TRBD1. V lost 0 bases to trimming and J lost 5 bases; unmatched junction nucleotides: 2. CDR1 is SGHDT, CDR2 YYEEEE, per germline. This CDR3 contains 14 residues. The CDR3, as DNA: TGTGCCAGCAGCTTGGGACAGGGCCACAATGAGCAGTTCTTC. It is translated as CASSLGQGHNEQFF.

The V gene is TRBV6-1, the J gene TRBJ1-5; 9 bases line up with TRBD1. Germline assignment: CDR1 MNHNS and CDR2 SASEGT. This CDR3 comprises 15 residues. V trimming: 3 bases; J trimming: 9 bases; junction bases outside the gene matches: 9. The CDR3 DNA reads TGTGCCAGCAGTGACCGGGACAGGGACAGTCGGCCCCAGCATTTT. This gives the protein CASSDRDRDSRPQHF.

The rearrangement uses TRBV30 and TRBJ1-1, with D unclear. Germline lookup yields CDR1 GTSNPN and CDR2 SVGIG (reference sequence). Trimming cost V 3 bases and J 3 bases, with 5 bases left between them. The CDR3 has 11 amino acids. The CDR3 here is CAWSQYTEAFF. The CDR3 DNA reads as TGTGCCTGGAGCCAATACACTGAAGCTTTCTTT.

The chain recombines TRBV7-9 with TRBJ2-7; 7 nucleotides match TRBD1. The CDR3 contains 15 residues. The V gene end was trimmed by 5 bases and the J gene end by 1 base; junction bases not matched to a gene: 8. CDR1 is SEHNR and CDR2 is FQNEAQ in the germline V gene (reference sequence). The CDR3 reads CASSLGQGESYEQYF. The CDR3, as DNA: TGTGCCAGCAGCCTGGGGCAGGGGGAGTCCTACGAGCAGTACTTC.

This chain connects TRBV7-2 to TRBJ2-3; D is uncertain. CDR1 SGHTA and CDR2 FQGNSA come from the germline V gene. The CDR3 has 11 residues. Trimming left V 7 bases short and J 2 bases short, with 4 bases between. In DNA, the CDR3 is TGTGCCAGCACCTACACAGATACGCAGTATTTT. It yields the protein CASTYTDTQYF.

The chain uses TRBV5-4 and TRBJ2-1, with TRBD1 as a possible D gene (5 bases). Germline loops: CDR1 SGHNT, CDR2 YYREEE (reference sequence). The V end lost 9 bases, the J end lost 6 bases, and 13 bases lay between the germline ends. This CDR3 is 12 amino acids long. The CDR3 DNA is TGTGCCACCAAGACAGACTCCAATGAGCAGTTCTTC. This sequence encodes CATKTDSNEQFF.

The chain uses TRBV9 and TRBJ2-2, with unresolved D. The germline CDR1 and CDR2 sequences are SGDLS and YYNGEE. This CDR3 comprises 13 residues. Trimming pared 0 bases from V and 4 bases from J, leaving 4 bases between. In DNA form, the CDR3 reads TGTGCCAGCAGCGTAGCGGGCACCGGGGAGCTGTTTTTT. Protein product: CASSVAGTGELFF.